These T cell receptor beta chains were read from a single sample in a study of T cell responses to AZD1222 COVID-19 vaccine. Libraries were prepared by immunoSEQ multiplex PCR; TCRdb keeps only in-frame clonotypes and omits some of them. Here the sample spans approximately 160,000 clones, approximately 89% being singletons. This specimen was peripheral blood, taken on day 0 of MenACWY control vaccination. All receptors derive from an adult in good health. Each CDR3 is given with its conserved first and last residue. The D gene is left open where the match is weak. A clone size is listed for some rows: how often the clone was seen (once, few, many), or a class if it is expanded.

D gene	V gene	clone size	J gene	CDR3 protein	CDR3 DNA
NA	TRBV3-1/TRBV3-2	NA	TRBJ2-1	CASSPRRAQGEQFF	TGTGCCAGCAGCCCCCGGCGTGCACAGGGTGAGCAGTTCTTC
TRBD1	TRBV6-5	NA	TRBJ1-1	CASARQGSGTEAFF	TGTGCCAGCGCCCGACAGGGAAGCGGAACTGAAGCTTTCTTT
NA	TRBV12-3/TRBV12-4	NA	TRBJ1-4	CASSLTDTSVFF	TGTGCCAGCAGTTTAACGGACACCTCTGTGTTTTTT
NA	TRBV5-1	once	TRBJ1-2	CASSQGTSRANYGYTF	TGCGCCAGCAGCCAAGGGACATCCCGAGCTAACTATGGCTACACCTTC
TRBD1	TRBV6-5	NA	TRBJ1-2	CASRGGGARASYTF	TGTGCCTCCAGGGGAGGGGGCGCTAGGGCCAGCTACACCTTC
NA	TRBV24-1	NA	TRBJ1-2	CATSDGDRNYGYTF	TGTGCCACCAGTGATGGCGACAGGAACTATGGCTACACCTTC
NA	TRBV29-1	NA	TRBJ2-3	CSVTGRLRTDTQYF	TGCAGCGTGACAGGGAGGTTGCGGACAGATACGCAGTATTTT
TRBD1	TRBV6-5	NA	TRBJ1-1	CASNYRTGETEAFF	TGTGCCAGCAACTACCGGACAGGGGAAACTGAAGCTTTCTTT
NA	TRBV6-5	NA	TRBJ2-2	CASGRRVTGELFF	TGTGCCAGCGGAAGGAGGGTCACCGGGGAGCTGTTTTTT
TRBD1	TRBV12-5	NA	TRBJ1-1	CASGLALTGTGNTEAFF	TGTGCTAGTGGTTTGGCACTAACGGGGACAGGGAACACTGAAGCTTTCTTT
TRBD1	TRBV7-9	NA	TRBJ2-3	CASSPRGPDTQYF	TGTGCCAGCAGCCCCAGGGGGCCGGATACGCAGTATTTT
TRBD2	TRBV7-8	NA	TRBJ2-3	CASSPSGKTDTQYF	TGTGCCAGCAGCCCTAGCGGGAAAACAGATACGCAGTATTTT
TRBD2	TRBV12-3/TRBV12-4	NA	TRBJ2-7	CASSWEGLPPHF	TGTGCCAGCAGCTGGGAGGGCCTCCCCCCCCATTTC
NA	TRBV5-1	NA	TRBJ2-2	CASIRSDRNTGELFF	TGCGCCAGCATCAGGTCTGACAGGAACACCGGGGAGCTGTTTTTT
NA	TRBV29-1	NA	TRBJ1-2	CSVVQGPGYGYTF	TGCAGCGTTGTCCAGGGGCCGGGCTATGGCTACACCTTC
NA	TRBV9	NA	TRBJ2-7	CASSPLIDVSYEQYF	TGTGCCAGCAGCCCCCTTATTGACGTTTCCTACGAGCAGTACTTC
TRBD2	TRBV19	NA	TRBJ2-5	CASRPGTSGWQETQYF	TGTGCCAGTAGGCCGGGGACTAGCGGGTGGCAAGAGACCCAGTACTTC
NA	TRBV18	NA	TRBJ2-1	CASSPSANNEQFF	TGTGCCAGCTCACCGTCCGCCAACAATGAGCAGTTCTTC
NA	TRBV5-4	NA	TRBJ1-4	CASSPRPAAGNEKLFF	TGTGCCAGCAGCCCAAGACCGGCCGCGGGAAATGAAAAACTGTTTTTT
TRBD1	TRBV5-1	NA	TRBJ1-1	CASSFPTGGNTEAFF	TGCGCCAGCAGCTTCCCGACAGGGGGGAACACTGAAGCTTTCTTT
TRBD2	TRBV28	NA	TRBJ2-4	CASSLLAGAGKNIQYF	TGTGCCAGCAGTTTACTAGCGGGAGCGGGGAAAAACATTCAGTACTTC
NA	TRBV7-2	NA	TRBJ1-5	CASSLEQGFGQPQHF	TGTGCCAGCAGCTTAGAACAGGGATTCGGACAGCCCCAGCATTTT
NA	TRBV5-1	NA	TRBJ2-7	CASSPRLSSYEQYF	TGCGCCAGCAGCCCCCGATTAAGCTCCTACGAGCAGTACTTC
NA	TRBV7-8	NA	TRBJ1-2	CASSLWDGGYGYTF	TGTGCCAGCAGCTTATGGGACGGTGGATATGGCTACACCTTC